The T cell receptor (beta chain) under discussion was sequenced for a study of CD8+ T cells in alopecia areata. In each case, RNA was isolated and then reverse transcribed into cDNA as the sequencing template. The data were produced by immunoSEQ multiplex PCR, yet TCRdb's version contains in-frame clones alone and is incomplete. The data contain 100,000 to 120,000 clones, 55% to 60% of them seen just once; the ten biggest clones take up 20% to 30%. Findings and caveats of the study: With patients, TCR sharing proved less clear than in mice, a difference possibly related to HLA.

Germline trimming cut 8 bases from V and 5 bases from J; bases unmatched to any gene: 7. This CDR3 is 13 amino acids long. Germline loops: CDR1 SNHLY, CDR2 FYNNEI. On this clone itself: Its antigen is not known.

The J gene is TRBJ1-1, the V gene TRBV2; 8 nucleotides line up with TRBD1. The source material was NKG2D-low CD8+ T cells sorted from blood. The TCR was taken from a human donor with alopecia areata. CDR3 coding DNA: TGTGCCAGCCTGACAGGGGCAGGGACTGAAGCTTTCTTT. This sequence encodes CASLTGAGTEAFF.